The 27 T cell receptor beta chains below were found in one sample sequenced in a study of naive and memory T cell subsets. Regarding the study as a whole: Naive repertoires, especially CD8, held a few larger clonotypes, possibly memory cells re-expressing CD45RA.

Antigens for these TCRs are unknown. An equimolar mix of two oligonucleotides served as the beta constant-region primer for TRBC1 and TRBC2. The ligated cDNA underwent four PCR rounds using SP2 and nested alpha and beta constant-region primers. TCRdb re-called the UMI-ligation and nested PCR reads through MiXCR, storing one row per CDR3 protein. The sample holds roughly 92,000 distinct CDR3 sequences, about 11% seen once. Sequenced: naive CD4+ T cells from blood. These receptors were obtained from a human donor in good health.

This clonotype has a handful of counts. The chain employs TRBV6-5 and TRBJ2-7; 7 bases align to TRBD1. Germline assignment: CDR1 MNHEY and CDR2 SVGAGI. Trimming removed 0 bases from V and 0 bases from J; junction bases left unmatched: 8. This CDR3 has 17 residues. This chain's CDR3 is CASSYSTLGTASYEQYF. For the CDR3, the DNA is TGTGCCAGCAGTTACTCGACGCTCGGGACAGCCTCCTACGAGCAGTACTTC.

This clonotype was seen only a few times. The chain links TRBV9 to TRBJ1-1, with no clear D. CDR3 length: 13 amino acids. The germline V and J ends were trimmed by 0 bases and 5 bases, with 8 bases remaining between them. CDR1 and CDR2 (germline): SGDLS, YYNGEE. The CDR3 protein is CASSVEMDTEAFF. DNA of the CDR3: TGTGCCAGCAGCGTAGAAATGGATACTGAAGCTTTCTTT.

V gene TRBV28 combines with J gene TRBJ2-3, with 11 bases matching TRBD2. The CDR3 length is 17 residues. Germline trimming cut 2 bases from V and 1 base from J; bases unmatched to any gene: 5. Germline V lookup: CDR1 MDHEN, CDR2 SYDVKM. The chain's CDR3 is CASSLGGLAVGTDTQYF. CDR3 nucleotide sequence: TGTGCCAGCAGTTTAGGGGGACTAGCGGTGGGCACAGATACGCAGTATTTT. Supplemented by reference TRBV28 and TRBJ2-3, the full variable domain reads DVKVTQSSRYLVKRTGEKVFLECVQDMDHENMFWYRQDPGLGLRLIYFSYDVKMKEKGDIPEGYSVSREKKERFSLILESASTNQTSMYLCASSLGGLAVGTDTQYFGPGTRLTVL.

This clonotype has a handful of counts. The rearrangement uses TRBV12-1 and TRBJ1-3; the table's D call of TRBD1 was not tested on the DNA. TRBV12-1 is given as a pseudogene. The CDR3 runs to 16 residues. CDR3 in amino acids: CASSLDWDRAGNTIYF. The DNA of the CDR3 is TGTGCCAGCAGCCTGGACTGGGATCGGGCTGGAAACACCATATATTTT.

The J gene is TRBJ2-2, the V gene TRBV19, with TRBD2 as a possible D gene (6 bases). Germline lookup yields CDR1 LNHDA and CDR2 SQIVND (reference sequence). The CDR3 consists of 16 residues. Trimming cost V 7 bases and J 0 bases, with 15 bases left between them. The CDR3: CASTKRAFPNTGELFF. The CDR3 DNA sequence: TGTGCCAGTACAAAGCGGGCCTTCCCGAACACCGGGGAGCTGTTTTTT.

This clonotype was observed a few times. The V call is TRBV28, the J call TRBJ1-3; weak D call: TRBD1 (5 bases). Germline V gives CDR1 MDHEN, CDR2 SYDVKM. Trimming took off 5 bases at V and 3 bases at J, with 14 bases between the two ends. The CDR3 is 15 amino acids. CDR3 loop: CASSMGDYFGNTIYF. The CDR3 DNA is TGTGCCAGCAGTATGGGGGACTACTTTGGAAACACCATATATTTT.

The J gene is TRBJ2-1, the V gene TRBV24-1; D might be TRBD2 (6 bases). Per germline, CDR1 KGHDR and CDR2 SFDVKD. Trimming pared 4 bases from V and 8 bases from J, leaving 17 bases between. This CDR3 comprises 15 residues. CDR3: CATSDNRRRGDEQFF. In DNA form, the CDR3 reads TGTGCCACCAGTGACAACCGAAGGAGGGGCGATGAGCAGTTCTTC.

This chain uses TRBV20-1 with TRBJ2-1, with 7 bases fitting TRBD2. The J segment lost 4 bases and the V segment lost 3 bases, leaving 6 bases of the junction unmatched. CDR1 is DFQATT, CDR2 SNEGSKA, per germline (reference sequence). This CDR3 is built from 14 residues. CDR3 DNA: TGCAGTGCTAGCCGTAGCGGGCCTTACAATGAGCAGTTCTTC. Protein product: CSASRSGPYNEQFF.

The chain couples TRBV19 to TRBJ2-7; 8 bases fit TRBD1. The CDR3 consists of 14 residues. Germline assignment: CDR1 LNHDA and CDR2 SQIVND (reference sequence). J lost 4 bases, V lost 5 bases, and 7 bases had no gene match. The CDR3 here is CASSEPGQAYEQYF. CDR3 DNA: TGTGCCAGTAGTGAACCGGGACAGGCGTACGAGCAGTACTTC.

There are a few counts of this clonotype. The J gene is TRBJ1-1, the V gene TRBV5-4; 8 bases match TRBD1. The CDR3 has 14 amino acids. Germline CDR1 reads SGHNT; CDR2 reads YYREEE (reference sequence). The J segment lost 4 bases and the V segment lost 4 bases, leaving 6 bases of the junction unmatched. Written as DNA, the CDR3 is TGTGCCAGCAGCCCGACAGGGGTCGGCACTGAAGCTTTCTTT. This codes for CASSPTGVGTEAFF.

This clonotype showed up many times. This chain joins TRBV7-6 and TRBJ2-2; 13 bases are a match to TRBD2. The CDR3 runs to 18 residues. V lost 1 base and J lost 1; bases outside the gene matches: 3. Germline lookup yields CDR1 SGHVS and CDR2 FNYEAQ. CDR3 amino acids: CASSLVRTSGGNTGELFF. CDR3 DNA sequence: TGTGCCAGCAGCTTAGTGCGGACTAGCGGGGGGAACACCGGGGAGCTGTTTTTT.

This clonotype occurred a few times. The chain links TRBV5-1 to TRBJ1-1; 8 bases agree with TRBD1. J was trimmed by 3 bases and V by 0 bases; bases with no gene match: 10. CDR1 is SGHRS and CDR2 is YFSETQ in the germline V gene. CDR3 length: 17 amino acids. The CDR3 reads CASSLVGKRQGHTEAFF. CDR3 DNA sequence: TGCGCCAGCAGCTTGGTGGGGAAACGACAGGGGCACACTGAAGCTTTCTTT.

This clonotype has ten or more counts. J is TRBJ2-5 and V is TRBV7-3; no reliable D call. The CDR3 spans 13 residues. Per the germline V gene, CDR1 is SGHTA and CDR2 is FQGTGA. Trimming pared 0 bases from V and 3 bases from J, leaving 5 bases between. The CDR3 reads CASSLTREETQYF. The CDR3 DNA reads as TGTGCCAGCAGCTTAACCCGGGAAGAGACCCAGTACTTC.

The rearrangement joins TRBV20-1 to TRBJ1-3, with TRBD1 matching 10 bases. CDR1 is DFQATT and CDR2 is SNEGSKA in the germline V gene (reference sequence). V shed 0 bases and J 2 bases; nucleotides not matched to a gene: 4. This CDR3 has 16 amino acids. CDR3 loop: CSARETDRGTGNTIYF. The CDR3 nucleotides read TGCAGTGCTAGAGAAACGGACAGGGGGACTGGAAACACCATATATTTT.

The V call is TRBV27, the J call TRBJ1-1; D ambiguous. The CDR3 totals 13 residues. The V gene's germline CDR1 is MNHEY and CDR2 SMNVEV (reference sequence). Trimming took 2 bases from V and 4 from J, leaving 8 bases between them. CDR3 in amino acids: CASSLLKRTEAFF. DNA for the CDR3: TGTGCCAGCAGTTTACTTAAACGCACTGAAGCTTTCTTT.

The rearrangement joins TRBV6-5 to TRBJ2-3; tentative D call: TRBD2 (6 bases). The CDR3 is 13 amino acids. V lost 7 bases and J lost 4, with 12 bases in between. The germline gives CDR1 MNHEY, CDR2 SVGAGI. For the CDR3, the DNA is TGTGCCAGCACCACCGGGACTGCAGATACGCAGTATTTT. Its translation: CASTTGTADTQYF.

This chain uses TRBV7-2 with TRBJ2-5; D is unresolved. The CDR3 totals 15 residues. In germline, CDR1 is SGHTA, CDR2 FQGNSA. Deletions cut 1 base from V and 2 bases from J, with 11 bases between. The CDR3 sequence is CASSLVPLTQETQYF. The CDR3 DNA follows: TGTGCCAGCAGCTTAGTCCCCCTTACTCAAGAGACCCAGTACTTC. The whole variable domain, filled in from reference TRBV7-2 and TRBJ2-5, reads GAGVSQSPSNKVTEKGKDVELRCDPISGHTALYWYRQSLGQGLEFLIYFQGNSAPDKSGLPSDRFSAERTGGSVSTLTIQRTQQEDSAVYLCASSLVPLTQETQYFGPGTRLLVL.

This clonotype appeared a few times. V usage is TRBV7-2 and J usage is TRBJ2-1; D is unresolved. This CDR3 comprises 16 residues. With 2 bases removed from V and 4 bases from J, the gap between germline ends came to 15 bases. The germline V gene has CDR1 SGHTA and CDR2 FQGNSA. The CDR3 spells CASSLFRKTPYNEQFF. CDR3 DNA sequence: TGTGCCAGCAGCTTATTCCGTAAAACCCCATACAATGAGCAGTTCTTC. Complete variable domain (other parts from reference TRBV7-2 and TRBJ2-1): GAGVSQSPSNKVTEKGKDVELRCDPISGHTALYWYRQSLGQGLEFLIYFQGNSAPDKSGLPSDRFSAERTGGSVSTLTIQRTQQEDSAVYLCASSLFRKTPYNEQFFGPGTRLTVL.

The CDR3 sequence is CASRGREDGETQYF. CDR3 DNA: TGTGCCAGCAGGGGCAGGGAGGACGGTGAGACCCAGTACTTC. V is TRBV19 and J is TRBJ2-5, with D perhaps being TRBD1 or TRBD2 (6 bases each). CDR3 length: 14 residues. CDR1 and CDR2 from the germline V gene are LNHDA and SQIVND (reference sequence). Trimming took 9 bases from V and 5 from J, leaving 19 bases between them.

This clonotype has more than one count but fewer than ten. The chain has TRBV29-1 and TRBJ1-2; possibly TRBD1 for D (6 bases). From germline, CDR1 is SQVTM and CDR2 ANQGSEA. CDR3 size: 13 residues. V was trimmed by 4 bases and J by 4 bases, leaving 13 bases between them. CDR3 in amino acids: CSVGLDSRYGYTF. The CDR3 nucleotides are TGCAGCGTTGGGCTGGACAGCCGCTATGGCTACACCTTC.

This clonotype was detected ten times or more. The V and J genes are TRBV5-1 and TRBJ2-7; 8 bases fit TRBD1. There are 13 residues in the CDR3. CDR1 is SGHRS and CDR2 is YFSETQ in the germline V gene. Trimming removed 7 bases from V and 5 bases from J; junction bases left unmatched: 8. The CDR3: CASSRTGYHEQYF. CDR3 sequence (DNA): TGCGCCAGCTCCAGGACAGGGTACCACGAGCAGTACTTC.

The CDR3 DNA follows: TGTGCCAGTAGTAGGCGGGACAGCCGCACAGATACGCAGTATTTT. Residues: CASSRRDSRTDTQYF. The rearrangement joins TRBV19 to TRBJ2-3, with D perhaps TRBD1 (7 bases). Germline-derived CDR1 and CDR2 are LNHDA and SQIVND (reference sequence). The V and J ends lost 4 bases and 1 base respectively, with 12 bases between them. CDR3 length: 15 residues. Looking up the rest from reference TRBV19 and TRBJ2-3 gives the full variable domain: DGGITQSPKYLFRKEGQNVTLSCEQNLNHDAMYWYRQDPGQGLRLIYYSQIVNDFQKGDIAEGYSVSREKKESFPLTVTSAQKNPTAFYLCASSRRDSRTDTQYFGPGTRLTVL.

CDR3 sequence: CASSEPELAGGPAAKNIQYF. The CDR3 DNA follows: TGTGCCAGCAGTGAACCCGAACTAGCGGGAGGGCCCGCAGCCAAAAACATTCAGTACTTC. J is TRBJ2-4 and V is TRBV2; 13 bases are a match to TRBD2. The CDR3 loop spans 20 amino acids. The trim removed 2 bases at V and 0 bases at J, leaving 10 bases unmatched. Germline V gene sequence: CDR1 SNHLY, CDR2 FYNNEI.

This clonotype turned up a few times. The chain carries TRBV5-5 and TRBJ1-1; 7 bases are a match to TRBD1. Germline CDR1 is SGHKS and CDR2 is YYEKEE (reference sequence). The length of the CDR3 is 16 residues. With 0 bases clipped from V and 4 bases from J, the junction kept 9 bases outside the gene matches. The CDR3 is CASSLGLQGLRTEAFF. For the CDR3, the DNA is TGTGCCAGCAGCTTGGGTCTACAGGGGCTGCGCACTGAAGCTTTCTTT. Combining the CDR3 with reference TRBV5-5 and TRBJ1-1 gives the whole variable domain DAGVTQSPTHLIKTRGQQVTLRCSPISGHKSVSWYQQVLGQGPQFIFQYYEKEERGRGNFPDRFSARQFPNYSSELNVNALLLGDSALYLCASSLGLQGLRTEAFFGQGTRLTVV.

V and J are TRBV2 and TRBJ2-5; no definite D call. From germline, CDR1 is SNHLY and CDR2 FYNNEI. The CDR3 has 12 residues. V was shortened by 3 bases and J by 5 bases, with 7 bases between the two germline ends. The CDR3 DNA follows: TGTGCCAGCAGTGACGGGTGGGAGACCCAGTACTTC. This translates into CASSDGWETQYF. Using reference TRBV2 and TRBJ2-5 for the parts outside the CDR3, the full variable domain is EPEVTQTPSHQVTQMGQEVILRCVPISNHLYFYWYRQILGQKVEFLVSFYNNEISEKSEIFDDQFSVERPDGSNFTLKIRSTKLEDSAMYFCASSDGWETQYFGPGTRLLVL.

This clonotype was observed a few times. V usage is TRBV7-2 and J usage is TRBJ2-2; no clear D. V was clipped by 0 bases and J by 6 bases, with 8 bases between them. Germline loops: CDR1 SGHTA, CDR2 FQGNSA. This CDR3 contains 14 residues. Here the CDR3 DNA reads TGTGCCAGCAGCTTAGCTGTAGCCCCCGGGGAGCTGTTTTTT. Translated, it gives CASSLAVAPGELFF.

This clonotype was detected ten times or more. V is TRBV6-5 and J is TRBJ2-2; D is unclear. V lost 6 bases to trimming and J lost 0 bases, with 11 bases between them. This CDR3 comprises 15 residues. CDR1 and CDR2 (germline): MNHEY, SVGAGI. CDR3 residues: CASRIGPTNTGELFF. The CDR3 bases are TGTGCCAGCAGGATCGGACCTACGAACACCGGGGAGCTGTTTTTT.